The source of this T cell receptor (beta chain) is a study of T cell changes during pregnancy in multiple sclerosis. J lost 0 bases, V lost 6 bases, and 9 bases had no gene match. From germline, CDR1 is MDHEN and CDR2 SYDVKM. This CDR3 has 17 amino acids. TCRdb keeps only in-frame clones here, not all; method: immunoSEQ multiplex PCR. The table has over 20,000 clones, 65% to 90% seen once. This clone is a singleton in its sample. The input for sequencing was CD4+ T cells from peripheral blood mononuclear cells, taken in the first trimester of pregnancy. The V call is TRBV28, the J call TRBJ1-3; TRBD1 matches 9 bases. This TCR came from a female donor in good health, enrolled as a control in a pregnancy study. The CDR3 loop reads CASRRQGERFSGNTIYF. The CDR3 nucleotides are TGTGCCAGCAGAAGACAGGGGGAACGATTCTCTGGAAACACCATATATTTT.